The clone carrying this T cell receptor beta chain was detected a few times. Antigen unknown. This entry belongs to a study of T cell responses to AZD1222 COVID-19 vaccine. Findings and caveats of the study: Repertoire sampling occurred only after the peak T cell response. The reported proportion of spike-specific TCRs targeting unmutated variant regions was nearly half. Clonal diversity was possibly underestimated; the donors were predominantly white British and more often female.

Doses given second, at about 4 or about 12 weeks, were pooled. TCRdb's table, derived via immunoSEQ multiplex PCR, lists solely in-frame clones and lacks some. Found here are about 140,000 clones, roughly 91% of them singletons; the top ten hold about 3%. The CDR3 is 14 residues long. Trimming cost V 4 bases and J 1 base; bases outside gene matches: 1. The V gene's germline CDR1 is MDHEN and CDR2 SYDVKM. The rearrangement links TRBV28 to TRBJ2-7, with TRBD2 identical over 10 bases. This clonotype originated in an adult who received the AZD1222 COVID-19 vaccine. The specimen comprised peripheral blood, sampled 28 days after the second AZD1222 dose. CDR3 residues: CASSSLAGSYEQYF. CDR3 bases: TGTGCCAGCAGTTCACTAGCGGGATCCTACGAGCAGTACTTC.